The 5 T cell receptor beta chains below were found in one sample sequenced in a study of blood T cells in healthy people across ages. A sample-barcoded 5' primer and a J-beta primer mix were used in a second PCR of about 7 to 12 cycles. TCRdb fed the 5' RACE reads into MiXCR, producing one record per CDR3 protein. The table includes approximately 850,000 distinct CDR3 sequences, 44% detected once. Sequenced: blood. The receptors come from a man between 60 and 75 years old in good health.

In DNA, the CDR3 is TGTGCCAGCAGCTTCTTATTCGGGGGGGCCGTGAATGAGCAGTACTTC. This sequence encodes CASSFLFGGAVNEQYF. The V gene is TRBV7-9, the J gene TRBJ2-5; 8 positions agree with TRBD2. J lost 11 bases, V lost 3 bases, and 17 bases had no gene match. The CDR3 runs 16 residues. Germline CDR1 and CDR2: SEHNR and FQNEAQ (reference sequence).

V gene TRBV6-5 combines with J gene TRBJ2-1; weak D call: TRBD1 (5 bases). Deletions cut 6 bases from V and 1 base from J, with 13 bases between. This CDR3 contains 15 residues. Germline V lookup: CDR1 MNHEY, CDR2 SVGAGI. CDR3 nucleotides: TGTGCCAGCAGCAATGACAGAGGATCCTACAATGAGCAGTTCTTC. This gives the protein CASSNDRGSYNEQFF.

V is TRBV4-1 and J is TRBJ2-3; D may be TRBD1 or TRBD2 (5 bases each). V lost 3 bases to trimming and J lost 2 bases, with 15 bases between them. Germline V gene lookup returns CDR1 MGHRA and CDR2 YSYEKL. The CDR3 covers 16 residues. CDR3 DNA: TGCGCCAGCAGCCATCGAGGGGCCTGGATCACAGATACGCAGTATTTT. Protein product: CASSHRGAWITDTQYF.

This rearrangement joins TRBV27 to TRBJ1-2; tentatively, D is TRBD1 (6 bases). The CDR3 length is 13 residues. V lost 5 bases and J 8 bases, leaving 15 bases between the germline ends. Germline V CDR1 and CDR2: MNHEY, SMNVEV (reference sequence). DNA of the CDR3: TGTGCCAGCAGTGCGGTGACAGGAGGAGGCTACACCTTC. It is translated as CASSAVTGGGYTF.

The rearrangement links TRBV2 to TRBJ2-7; D perhaps matches TRBD1 (6 bases). V lost 7 bases and J lost 4, with 11 bases in between. This CDR3 spans 12 amino acids. The germline V gene encodes CDR1 SNHLY and CDR2 FYNNEI. CDR3 DNA sequence: TGTGCCAGCATGGGGGCCGTGTACGAGCAGTACTTC. Encoded protein: CASMGAVYEQYF. Complete variable domain (other parts from reference TRBV2 and TRBJ2-7): EPEVTQTPSHQVTQMGQEVILRCVPISNHLYFYWYRQILGQKVEFLVSFYNNEISEKSEIFDDQFSVERPDGSNFTLKIRSTKLEDSAMYFCASMGAVYEQYFGPGTRLTVT.